This note documents a single TCR gamma chain sequence. This clone may be a read error of a much larger clone one base away. Additional DNA sequences in this sample encode the identical CDR3. TCRdb reanalyzed the reads using CATT. The sample includes some 1,400 gamma-chain clones, approximately 2.9% seen only once; the top ten take 35% to 45%. The data belong to a study of gamma-delta chains in newborns, infants, children. Study summary: Innate gammadelta T cells reportedly expand polyclonally right after birth, driven by microbial exposure, per the title.

The trim removed 5 bases at V and 13 bases at J, leaving 11 bases unmatched. Looked up from germline, CDR1 is GITISATS and CDR2 is ISYDGTV (reference sequence). The CDR3 extends over 15 amino acids. The sample consisted of blood. The sequence was collected from a child who was a newborn, infant or young child, either healthy, febrile or measles-vaccinated (not recorded which). The chain employs TRGV9 and TRGJP. Here the CDR3 reads CALWGSSFGKKIKVF. The CDR3 region has the DNA TGTGCCTTGTGGGGAAGCTCTTTCGGCAAAAAAATCAAGGTATTT.